Shown below are 3 T cell receptor beta chains from a single sample sequenced in a study of OX40 agonist ivuxolimab in advanced cancers. The data were produced by immunoSEQ multiplex PCR, yet TCRdb's version contains in-frame clones alone and is incomplete. The sample records 80,000 to 95,000 clones, roughly 89% being singletons. The sample in question was CD4+ or CD8+ T cells sorted from blood, obtained in a trial of the OX40 agonist ivuxolimab. The receptor source for this set is an adult with an advanced solid tumor such as melanoma, head and neck, liver or kidney cancer.

DNA for the CDR3: TGTGCCAGCAGCTTAGCTGCAGGGAATGGCTACACCTTC. Its translation: CASSLAAGNGYTF. V and J are TRBV7-6 and TRBJ1-2; D perhaps matches TRBD1 (5 bases). CDR3 length: 13 residues. Germline CDR1 SGHVS, CDR2 FNYEAQ. V shed 0 bases and J shed 6 bases, with 8 bases lying between them.

This chain connects TRBV18 to TRBJ2-7; no firm D call. V was clipped by 0 bases and J by 1 base, with 7 bases between them. CDR1 and CDR2 (germline): KGHSH, LQKENI. The CDR3 is 14 residues long. The CDR3 reads CASSPPSLSYEQYF. CDR3 bases: TGTGCCAGCTCACCACCTAGTCTATCCTACGAGCAGTACTTC.

This clone was seen once. At the DNA level, this CDR3 is encoded by other sequences in the same sample as well. The J gene is TRBJ1-1, the V gene TRBV18, with D tentatively TRBD1 (5 bases). Trimming removed 3 bases from V and 1 base from J, with 9 bases in between. The germline gives CDR1 KGHSH, CDR2 LQKENI. The CDR3 spans 14 residues. As DNA, the CDR3 is TGTGCCAGCTCACCGGGACGAGGGAACACTGAAGCTTTCTTT. Encoded protein: CASSPGRGNTEAFF.